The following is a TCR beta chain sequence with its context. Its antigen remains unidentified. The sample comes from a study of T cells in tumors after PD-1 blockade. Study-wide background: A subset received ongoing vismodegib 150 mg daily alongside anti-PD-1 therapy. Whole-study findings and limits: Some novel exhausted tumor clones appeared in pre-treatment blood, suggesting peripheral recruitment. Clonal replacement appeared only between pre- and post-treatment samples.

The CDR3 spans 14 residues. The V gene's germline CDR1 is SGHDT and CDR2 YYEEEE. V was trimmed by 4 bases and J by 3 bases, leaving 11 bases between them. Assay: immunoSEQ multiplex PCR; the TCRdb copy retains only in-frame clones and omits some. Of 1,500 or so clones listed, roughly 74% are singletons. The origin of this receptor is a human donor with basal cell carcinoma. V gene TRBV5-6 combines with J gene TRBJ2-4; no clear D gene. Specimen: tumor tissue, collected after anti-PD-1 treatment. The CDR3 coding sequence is TGTGCCAGCAGCCATCTTAGACTCAAAAACATTCAGTACTTC. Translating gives CASSHLRLKNIQYF.